Below, 19 T cell receptor beta chains from the same sample are listed, as sequenced in a study of cytomegalovirus exposure and HLA in healthy donors. Clones were read by immunoSEQ multiplex PCR, and TCRdb kept only the in-frame ones, dropping some. The sample records 150,000 to 200,000 clones, 84% being singletons. The sequencing sample was made of PBMCs. The origin of the receptors is a man under 40 in good health and CMV-seropositive.

The genes are TRBV5-6 and TRBJ2-3; 13 bases align to TRBD2. CDR1 SGHDT and CDR2 YYEEEE come from the germline V gene. CDR3 length: 15 amino acids. The V segment lost 4 bases and the J segment 3 bases; nucleotides outside the gene matches: 2. As DNA, the CDR3 is TGTGCCAGCAGCCCGACTAGCGGGGGGACAGATACGCAGTATTTT. Amino acid sequence: CASSPTSGGTDTQYF. The variable domain in full, with the rest retrieved from reference TRBV5-6 and TRBJ2-3, is DAGVTQSPTHLIKTRGQQVTLRCSPKSGHDTVSWYQQALGQGPQFIFQYYEEEERQRGNFPDRFSGHQFPNYSSELNVNALLLGDSALYLCASSPTSGGTDTQYFGPGTRLTVL.

The chain uses TRBV6-5 and TRBJ2-3; TRBD2 might be the D (6 bases). Trimming shortened V by 10 bases and J by 5 bases, and 16 bases separated the two germline ends. In germline, CDR1 is MNHEY, CDR2 SVGAGI. The CDR3 runs 13 residues. Written as DNA, the CDR3 is TGTGCCACCACCCGGGGGTGGGGAGATACGCAGTATTTT. It codes for CATTRGWGDTQYF.

The rearrangement joins TRBV7-2 to TRBJ2-6; D may be TRBD2 (5 bases). CDR1 and CDR2 (germline): SGHTA, FQGNSA. This CDR3 is built from 15 residues. V gave up 4 bases and J gave up 1 base, with 8 bases separating them. The CDR3 nucleotides read TGTGCCAGCAGCTCCGGGGTTTCTGGGGCCAACGTCCTGACTTTC. This gives the protein CASSSGVSGANVLTF.

This chain links TRBV5-1 with TRBJ2-1; D possibly corresponds to TRBD2 (5 bases). Trimming took 2 bases from V and 9 from J, leaving 15 bases between them. Germline-derived CDR1 and CDR2 are SGHRS and YFSETQ. The CDR3 extends over 14 amino acids. DNA of the CDR3: TGCGCCAGCAGCTTAGGGCTAGGAGGAGTTGAGCAGTTCTTC. It encodes CASSLGLGGVEQFF. Complete variable domain (other parts from reference TRBV5-1 and TRBJ2-1): KAGVTQTPRYLIKTRGQQVTLSCSPISGHRSVSWYQQTPGQGLQFLFEYFSETQRNKGNFPGRFSGRQFSNSRSEMNVSTLELGDSALYLCASSLGLGGVEQFFGPGTRLTVL.

The V and J genes are TRBV6-7 and TRBJ1-6, with 7 bases matching TRBD1. TRBV6-7 is noted as an ORF with a role that remains uncertain. J was trimmed by 0 bases and V by 2 bases; bases with no gene match: 7. The CDR3 covers 18 residues. The CDR3 coding sequence is TGTGCCAGCAGTTACCCGAGGGACAGACGCTCCTATAATTCACCCCTCCACTTT. Its translation is CASSYPRDRRSYNSPLHF.

The chain recombines TRBV29-1 with TRBJ2-7; 13 bases align to TRBD2. After removal of 7 bases from V and 2 bases from J, the junction contained 8 bases not matched to a gene. CDR1 is SQVTM and CDR2 is ANQGSEA in the germline V gene. CDR3 size: 15 residues. CDR3 residues: CSASGTSGVAYEQYF. The CDR3 bases are TGCAGCGCCTCCGGGACTAGCGGGGTAGCCTACGAGCAGTACTTC.

The chain combines TRBV13 with TRBJ2-7, with D maybe TRBD1 (6 bases). Germline V gene lookup returns CDR1 PRHDT and CDR2 FYEKMQ (reference sequence). The V gene lost 2 bases and the J gene lost 7 bases, with 15 bases spanning the gap. The CDR3 is 14 residues long. CDR3 amino acids: CASSLPGVPWEQYF. CDR3 nucleotides: TGTGCCAGCAGCTTACCAGGGGTGCCCTGGGAGCAGTACTTC.

This chain connects TRBV4-1 to TRBJ2-1, with 11 bases matching TRBD2. The CDR3 has 18 amino acids. V lost 3 bases and J lost 7; bases outside the gene matches: 14. Germline V lookup: CDR1 MGHRA, CDR2 YSYEKL. CDR3 in amino acids: CASSQGPTSGSARNEQFF. The CDR3 coding sequence is TGCGCCAGCAGCCAGGGTCCTACTAGCGGGAGCGCGAGGAATGAGCAGTTCTTC.

A single count supports this clone. This chain joins TRBV28 and TRBJ2-3, with 11 bases that match TRBD1. The germline gives CDR1 MDHEN, CDR2 SYDVKM. The CDR3 spans 14 residues. The V and J ends lost 5 bases and 7 bases, in that order; junction bases with no gene match: 5. In nucleotides, the CDR3 is TGTGCCAGCAGTAGGACAGGGGGCCTATATACGCAGTATTTT. Residues: CASSRTGGLYTQYF. Filled out from reference TRBV28 and TRBJ2-3, the complete variable domain reads DVKVTQSSRYLVKRTGEKVFLECVQDMDHENMFWYRQDPGLGLRLIYFSYDVKMKEKGDIPEGYSVSREKKERFSLILESASTNQTSMYLCASSRTGGLYTQYFGPGTRLTVL.

V gene TRBV18 combines with J gene TRBJ2-7; 8 bases match TRBD1. In germline, CDR1 is KGHSH, CDR2 LQKENI. Trimming took 6 bases from V and 3 from J; bases not matched to a gene: 4. This CDR3 has 13 amino acids. CDR3 region: CASSGDRLYEQYF. As DNA, the CDR3 is TGTGCCAGCTCGGGGGACAGGCTCTACGAGCAGTACTTC.

The chain has TRBV28 and TRBJ2-1; 10 bases line up with TRBD2. The CDR3 has 14 residues. The V gene end was trimmed by 8 bases and the J gene end by 2 bases; junction bases not matched to a gene: 3. The V gene's germline CDR1 is MDHEN and CDR2 SYDVKM. The DNA for the CDR3 is TGTGCCAGCCTCAGCGGGGGGGCCTACAATGAGCAGTTCTTC. Protein product: CASLSGGAYNEQFF.

The chain combines TRBV7-9 with TRBJ1-2; 7 bases align to TRBD1. With 4 bases clipped from V and 4 bases from J, the junction kept 9 bases outside the gene matches. Germline CDR1 is SEHNR and CDR2 is FQNEAQ (reference sequence). The CDR3 length is 15 residues. CDR3 residues: CASSSSPDRVYGYTF. CDR3 in DNA: TGTGCCAGCAGCTCCTCCCCAGACAGGGTCTATGGCTACACCTTC.

The chain carries TRBV6-4 and TRBJ2-1, with 9 bases fitting TRBD1. Per germline, CDR1 MRHNA and CDR2 SNTAGT. The CDR3 loop spans 14 amino acids. Unmatched junction bases numbered 8, after V lost 7 bases and J lost 7 bases. CDR3 nucleotide sequence: TGTGCCAGCAAAAGGGACAGGGAGTCTAATGAGCAGTTCTTC. Translating it yields CASKRDRESNEQFF.

This chain connects TRBV11-2 to TRBJ1-1; 10 bases match TRBD1. The CDR3 contains 14 residues. Germline V CDR1 and CDR2: SGHAT, FQNNGV. V lost 6 bases, J lost 4 bases, and 5 bases stayed unmatched. DNA of the CDR3: TGTGCCAGCAGTCGGGACAGGGGCGGCACTGAAGCTTTCTTT. Encoded protein: CASSRDRGGTEAFF.

The rearrangement joins TRBV28 to TRBJ2-7; D is unresolved. Trimming stripped 5 bases from V and 2 bases from J, with 16 bases between. Germline CDR1 is MDHEN and CDR2 is SYDVKM. The CDR3 length is 15 residues. The CDR3 DNA reads TGTGCCAGCAGTGTAATGAGCCCCCGTGCCTACGAGCAGTACTTC. Protein product: CASSVMSPRAYEQYF.

The V gene is TRBV10-3, the J gene TRBJ2-1, with 11 bases aligning to TRBD2. From germline, CDR1 is ENHRY and CDR2 SYGVKD. This CDR3 is 14 amino acids long. With 5 bases clipped from V and 7 bases from J, the junction kept 4 bases outside the gene matches. The CDR3 region is CAISLVAGGNEQFF. The CDR3 bases are TGTGCCATCAGTCTAGTAGCGGGAGGGAATGAGCAGTTCTTC.

Written as DNA, the CDR3 is TGTGCCAGCAGTTACCGGGGACAGGGCTACGAGCAGTACTTC. Encoded protein: CASSYRGQGYEQYF. The chain recombines TRBV6-5 with TRBJ2-7; TRBD1 matches at 9 bases. V shed 2 bases, J shed 3 bases, and the junction held 2 bases outside the gene matches. In germline, CDR1 is MNHEY, CDR2 SVGAGI. There are 14 residues in the CDR3.

The gene calls are TRBV7-2 and TRBJ1-5; 7 bases fit TRBD1. The germline CDR1 and CDR2 sequences are SGHTA and FQGNSA. Losses at the gene ends were 5 bases for V and 4 bases for J; bases not matched to a gene: 2. This CDR3 is built from 13 residues. The CDR3 nucleotides read TGTGCCAGCAGCACCAGGGGGAATCAGCCCCAGCATTTT. This gives the protein CASSTRGNQPQHF.

The V gene is TRBV19, the J gene TRBJ2-5; 11 nucleotides match TRBD2. Germline trimming cut 4 bases from V and 1 base from J; bases unmatched to any gene: 5. The CDR3 consists of 16 residues. CDR1 is LNHDA, CDR2 SQIVND, per germline (reference sequence). For the CDR3, the DNA is TGTGCCAGTAGTAACGGACTAGCGGGCGCCCAAGAGACCCAGTACTTC. Its protein product is CASSNGLAGAQETQYF.